These 9 T cell receptor beta chains came from one sample sequenced in a study of cytomegalovirus exposure and HLA in healthy donors. The PCR had 60 Vbeta and 13 Jbeta primers. Here immunoSEQ multiplex PCR was the method, and the copy in TCRdb shows in-frame clones only, minus some. There are around 110,000 clones in the sample; around 74% occur only once, and around 15% lies in the top ten. The source material was PBMCs. The receptor source for this set is a woman between 40 and 50 years old in good health and CMV-seropositive.

This clone was seen a few times. J is TRBJ1-6 and V is TRBV25-1, with no clear D. The germline V gene has CDR1 MGHDK and CDR2 SYGVNS. Between the trimmed V and J ends, which lost 5 bases and 7 bases, there was a span of 9 bases. The CDR3 has 13 amino acids. CDR3 coding DNA: TGTGCCAGCAGTCCGGGTGGGAATTCACCCCTCCACTTT. Its translation is CASSPGGNSPLHF.

The rearrangement uses TRBV19 and TRBJ1-1; a weak D match, TRBD1 (5 bases). This CDR3 contains 14 residues. CDR1 LNHDA and CDR2 SQIVND come from the germline V gene (reference sequence). Deletions cut 4 bases from V and 7 bases from J, with 16 bases between. The DNA for the CDR3 is TGTGCCAGTAGTACCCAGGGAGGGTTCGGTGAAGCTTTCTTT. The encoded protein is CASSTQGGFGEAFF.

In regard to this clone: At one boundary the junction diverges from the germline segment, which might be a read error. The same CDR3 can be traced to other DNA sequences in this sample. The rearrangement links TRBV30 to TRBJ2-7, with TRBD1 as a possible D gene (6 bases). Germline V gene lookup returns CDR1 GTSNPN and CDR2 SVGIG (reference sequence). The CDR3 contains 12 residues. The CDR3 region has the DNA TGCGCCTGGAGTGCACAGGGATACGAGCAGTACTTC. This translates into CAWSAQGYEQYF.

The chain has TRBV29-1 and TRBJ2-3, with D perhaps TRBD2 (5 bases). Germline V gene sequence: CDR1 SQVTM, CDR2 ANQGSEA. The CDR3 has 12 amino acids. With 5 bases removed from V and 2 bases from J, the gap between germline ends came to 8 bases. CDR3 sequence: CSVLGNTDTQYF. The CDR3 nucleotides are TGCAGCGTTCTCGGGAACACAGATACGCAGTATTTT.

This clone turned up a few times. The chain links TRBV2 to TRBJ1-5, with no clear D. Per the germline V gene, CDR1 is SNHLY and CDR2 is FYNNEI. Trimming removed 8 bases from V and 2 bases from J, with 10 bases in between. The CDR3 totals 13 residues. CDR3 DNA sequence: TGTGCCAGCGGAACTCGGGGCAATCAGCCCCAGCATTTT. Translated: CASGTRGNQPQHF.

A word on this clone: At one end, the junction sequence differs from germline, possibly due to a read error. The chain employs TRBV7-7 and TRBJ2-5, with 7 bases matching TRBD1. Germline assignment: CDR1 SSHAT and CDR2 FNYEAQ (reference sequence). The CDR3 covers 15 residues. The CDR3 loop reads CASSLRTGKQETQYF. The CDR3 DNA follows: TGTGCTAGCAGCTTGCGGACAGGAAAACAAGAGACCCAGTACTTC.

The chain has TRBV16 and TRBJ1-2; D perhaps matches TRBD1 (6 bases). Germline V gives CDR1 KGHSY, CDR2 FQNENV. Trimming shortened V by 4 bases and J by 1 base, and 19 bases separated the two germline ends. The CDR3 has 17 amino acids. The CDR3 coding sequence is TGTGCCAGCAGCCCCAATGTCCTGGGGGCTCGTAACTATGGCTACACCTTC. Its translation is CASSPNVLGARNYGYTF.

The V and J genes are TRBV28 and TRBJ1-2; 8 nucleotides line up with TRBD1. Germline lookup yields CDR1 MDHEN and CDR2 SYDVKM. Trimming removed 2 bases from V and 8 bases from J; junction bases left unmatched: 7. The CDR3 totals 14 residues. The DNA of the CDR3 is TGTGCCAGCAGTTTAGTCCAGGGGGCGGGAGGCTACACCTTC. Translating it yields CASSLVQGAGGYTF.

This chain uses TRBV25-1 with TRBJ2-1; 9 bases map to TRBD1. V dropped 6 bases and J dropped 4; count of bases not matched to a gene: 4. Germline CDR1 MGHDK, CDR2 SYGVNS. The CDR3 sequence is 14 residues long. CDR3: CASRGQGWYNEQFF. CDR3 coding DNA: TGTGCCAGCAGGGGACAGGGTTGGTACAATGAGCAGTTCTTC.